The text below deals with one T cell receptor beta chain. This receptor's antigen is unknown. At one end the junction does not follow the germline gene, possibly because of a read error. The sample originates from a study of blood T cells in healthy people across ages (dated by TCRdb to the mid-2010s). About the study as a whole: In model experiments, roughly one uniquely barcoded TCR beta cDNA molecule per two T cells was captured by template switching. To track age-related changes in TCR beta repertoire diversity, the study relied on deep sequencing normalized with unique cDNA molecular identifiers. Donors were grouped into four age groups: young (average approximately 15 years), middle-aged (39), aged (around 60) and long-lived (less than 85). To avoid experimental bias, donors of different ages were spread randomly across the sequencing lanes. Using the same blood draw, the study looked at two additional independent replicas of 1 million unique cDNA reads for two donors, one aged 18 to 30 and the other aged 80 or older.

Library preparation employed 5' RACE. TCRdb shows the sequencer as Illumina HiSeq 2500. A second roughly 7 to 12 cycle PCR used a sample-barcoded 5' primer and a J-beta primer mix. A unique molecular identifier was introduced onto each TCR beta cDNA molecule by a template-switch 5' adaptor carrying 12 random nucleotides. Each sample yielded at least 3 million CDR3-containing paired-end reads. First-strand cDNA synthesis was performed from all RNA using the Mint cDNA synthesis kit, with priming by a TRBC-specific oligonucleotide. After uracil-DNA glycosylase treatment, a first 18-cycle PCR used universal primers M1SS and BC2_uni_R on all cDNA. The source study handled its data this way. For normalization, 1 million high-quality reads, each with a distinct molecular identifier, were randomly selected from each sample. Reads with shared molecular identifiers were discarded instead of being binned into consensus sequences. MiTCR, run with a Q25 quality threshold and the strictest error-elimination algorithm, handled CDR3 identification, clonotype clustering and error correction. Lower-bound total TCR beta diversity was estimated with a nonparametric unseen species model using Euler transformation. Using fastp trimming at Q25 and MiXCR clonotype assembly, TCRdb reanalyzed the public sequencing data and kept in-frame beta chains. CDR3 protein sequences are deduplicated, and each keeps its most common genes and DNA. What appears here as the V and J calls and clone size reflects TCRdb's work, not the paper's. Within this sample are some 1.5 million distinct CDR3 sequences, with approximately 30% of them counted one time only. The ten largest clones capture less than 9.5% of the sample.

There are 14 amino acids in the CDR3, from cysteine to phenylalanine inclusive. Only the CDR3 portion is preserved as DNA: 42 bases, with reading frame beginning at the first base. CDR1 and CDR2, per the germline V gene, are MGHRA and YSYEKL. The donors were roughly 40 Caucasian individuals from Russia, aged roughly 6 to 100 years, who were systemically healthy. Roughly 9.5 milliliters of peripheral blood were drawn from each donor into EDTA-treated Vacutainer tubes. Ficoll-Paque density-gradient centrifugation was used to isolate PBMCs, with at least 6.5 million per sample. Trizol reagent was used to extract total RNA from PBMCs, with at least 6 micrograms per sample. For every donor, flow cytometry on a PBMC aliquot measured the percentage of naive CD45RAhigh/CD27high T cells. Study-wide findings and limitations: Estimates of total diversity from one million sequenced T cells were regarded as lower bounds and underestimates. Because donor CMV infection status was unknown, age-related changes in expanded clonotypes were potentially confounded. Because profiling used bulk unsorted PBMCs, naive and antigen-experienced compartments could not be compared conclusively. Compared with the aged group, the long-lived group had more naive CD4+ T cells, fewer expanded clones and increased TCR diversity, suggesting age selection. There was a strong correlation between observed TCR beta diversity and the percentage of naive T cells measured by flow cytometry. As age increased, observed TCR beta diversity per million T cells dropped in a roughly linear way, and a significant reduction was already evident by age roughly 40.

The TCR was taken from a woman in her 30s in good health. The V and J segments used are TRBV4-1 and TRBJ1-2, with TRBD1 tentatively as D gene (5 bases match). Sequencing was done on a sample of blood. The nucleotide sequence reads TGCGTCAGCAGCCGAGGAAGGGACCTCTATGGCTACACCTTC. Its translation reads: CVSSRGRDLYGYTF.